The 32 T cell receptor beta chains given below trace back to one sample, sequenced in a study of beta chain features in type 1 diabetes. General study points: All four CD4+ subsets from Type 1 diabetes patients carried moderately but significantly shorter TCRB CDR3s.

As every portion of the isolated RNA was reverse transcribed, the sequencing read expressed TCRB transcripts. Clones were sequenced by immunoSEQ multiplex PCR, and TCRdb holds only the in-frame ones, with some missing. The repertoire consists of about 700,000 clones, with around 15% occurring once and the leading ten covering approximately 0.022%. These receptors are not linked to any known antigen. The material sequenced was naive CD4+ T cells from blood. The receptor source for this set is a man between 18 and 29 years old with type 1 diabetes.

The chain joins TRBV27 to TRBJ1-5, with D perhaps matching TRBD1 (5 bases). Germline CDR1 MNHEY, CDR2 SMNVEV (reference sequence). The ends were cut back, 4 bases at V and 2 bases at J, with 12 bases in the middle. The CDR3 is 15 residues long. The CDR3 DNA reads TGTGCCAGCAGTTCGACGATGGGGGGCAATCAGCCCCAGCATTTT. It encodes CASSSTMGGNQPQHF.

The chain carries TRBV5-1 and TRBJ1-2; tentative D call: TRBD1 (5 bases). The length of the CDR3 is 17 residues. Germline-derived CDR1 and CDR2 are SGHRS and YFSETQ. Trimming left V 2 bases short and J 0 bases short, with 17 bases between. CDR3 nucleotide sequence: TGCGCCAGCAGCTTCAAAGGGGAAGGGGCCTCTAACTATGGCTACACCTTC. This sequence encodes CASSFKGEGASNYGYTF.

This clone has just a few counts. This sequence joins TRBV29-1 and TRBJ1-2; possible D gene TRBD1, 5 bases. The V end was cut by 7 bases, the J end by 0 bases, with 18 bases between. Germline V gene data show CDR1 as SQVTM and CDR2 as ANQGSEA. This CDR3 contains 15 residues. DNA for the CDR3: TGCAGCGCCCCCGGTGGGGCTGGCGCTAACTATGGCTACACCTTC. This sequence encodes CSAPGGAGANYGYTF.

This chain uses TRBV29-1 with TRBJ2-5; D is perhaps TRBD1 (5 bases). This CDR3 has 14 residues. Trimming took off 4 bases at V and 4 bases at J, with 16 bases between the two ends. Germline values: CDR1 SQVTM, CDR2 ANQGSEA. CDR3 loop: CSVADPGMGETQYF. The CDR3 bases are TGCAGCGTTGCTGATCCAGGGATGGGAGAGACCCAGTACTTC.

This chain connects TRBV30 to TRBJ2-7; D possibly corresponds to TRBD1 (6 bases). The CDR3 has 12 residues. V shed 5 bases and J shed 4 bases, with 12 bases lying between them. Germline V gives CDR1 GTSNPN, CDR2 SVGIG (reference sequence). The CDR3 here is CAWSRGWYEQYF. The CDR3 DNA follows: TGTGCCTGGTCCAGGGGATGGTACGAGCAGTACTTC.

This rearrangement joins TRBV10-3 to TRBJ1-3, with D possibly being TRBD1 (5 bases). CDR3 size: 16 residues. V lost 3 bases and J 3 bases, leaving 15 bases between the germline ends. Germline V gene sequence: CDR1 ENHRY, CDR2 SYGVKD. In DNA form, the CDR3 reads TGTGCCATCAGTGAAGGGGAGGGAGAATTTGGAAACACCATATATTTT. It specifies CAISEGEGEFGNTIYF.

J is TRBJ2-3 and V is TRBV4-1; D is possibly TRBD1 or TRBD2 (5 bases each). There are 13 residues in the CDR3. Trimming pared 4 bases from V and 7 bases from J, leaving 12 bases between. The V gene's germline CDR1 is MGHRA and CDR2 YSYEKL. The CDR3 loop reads CASSPPGTNTQYF. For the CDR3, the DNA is TGCGCCAGCAGCCCACCGGGGACGAATACGCAGTATTTT.

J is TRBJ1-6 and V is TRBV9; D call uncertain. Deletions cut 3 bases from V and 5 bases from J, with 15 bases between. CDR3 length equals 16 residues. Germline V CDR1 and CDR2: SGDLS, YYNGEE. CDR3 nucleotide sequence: TGTGCCAGCAGCGACTCCCCGGGGAAGGATAATTCACCCCTCCACTTT. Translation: CASSDSPGKDNSPLHF.

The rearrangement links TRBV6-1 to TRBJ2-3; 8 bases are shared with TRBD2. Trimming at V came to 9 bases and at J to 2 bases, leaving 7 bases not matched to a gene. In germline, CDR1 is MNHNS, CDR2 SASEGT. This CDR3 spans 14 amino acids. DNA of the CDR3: TGTGCCAGTCCACTAGCGGAGGCCACAGATACGCAGTATTTT. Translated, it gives CASPLAEATDTQYF.

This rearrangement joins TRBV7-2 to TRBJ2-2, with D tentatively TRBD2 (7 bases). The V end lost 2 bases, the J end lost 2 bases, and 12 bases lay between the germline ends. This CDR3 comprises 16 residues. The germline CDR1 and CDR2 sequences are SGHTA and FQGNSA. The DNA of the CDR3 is TGTGCCAGCAGCTTAATGGCGGGGGCCAACACCGGGGAGCTGTTTTTT. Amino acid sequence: CASSLMAGANTGELFF.

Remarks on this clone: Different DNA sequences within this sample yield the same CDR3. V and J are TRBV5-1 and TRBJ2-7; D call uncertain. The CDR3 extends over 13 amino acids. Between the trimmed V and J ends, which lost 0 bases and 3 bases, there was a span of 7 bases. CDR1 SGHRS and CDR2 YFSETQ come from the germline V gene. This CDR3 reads CASSLAVGYEQYF. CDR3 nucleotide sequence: TGCGCCAGCAGCTTGGCGGTTGGCTACGAGCAGTACTTC.

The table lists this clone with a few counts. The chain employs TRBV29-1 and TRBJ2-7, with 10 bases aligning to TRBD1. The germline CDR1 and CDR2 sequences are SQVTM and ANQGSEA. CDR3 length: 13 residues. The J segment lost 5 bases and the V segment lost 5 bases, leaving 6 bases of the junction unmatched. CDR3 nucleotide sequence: TGCAGCGTTCGGACAGGGGGGAAAGACGAGCAGTACTTC. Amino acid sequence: CSVRTGGKDEQYF.

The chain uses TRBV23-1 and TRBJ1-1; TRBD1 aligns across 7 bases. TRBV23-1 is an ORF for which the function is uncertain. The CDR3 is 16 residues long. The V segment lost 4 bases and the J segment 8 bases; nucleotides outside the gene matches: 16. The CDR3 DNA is TGCGCCAGCAGTCGGCCGGACAGGACACACCTCAGAGAAGCTTTCTTT. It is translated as CASSRPDRTHLREAFF.

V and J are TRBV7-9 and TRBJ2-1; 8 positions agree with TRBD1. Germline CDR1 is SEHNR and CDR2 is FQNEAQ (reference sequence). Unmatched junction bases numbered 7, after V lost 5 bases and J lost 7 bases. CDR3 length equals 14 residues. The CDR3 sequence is CASSVRTGKNEQFF. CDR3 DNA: TGTGCCAGCAGCGTTAGGACAGGGAAAAATGAGCAGTTCTTC.

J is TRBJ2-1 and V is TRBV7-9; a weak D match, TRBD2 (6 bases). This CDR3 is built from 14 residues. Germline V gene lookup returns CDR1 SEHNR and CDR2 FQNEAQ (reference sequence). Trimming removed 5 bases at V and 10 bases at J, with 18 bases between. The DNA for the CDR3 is TGTGCCAGCAGCCAGAAGGGGACTGCTCAAGAGCAGTTCTTC. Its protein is CASSQKGTAQEQFF.

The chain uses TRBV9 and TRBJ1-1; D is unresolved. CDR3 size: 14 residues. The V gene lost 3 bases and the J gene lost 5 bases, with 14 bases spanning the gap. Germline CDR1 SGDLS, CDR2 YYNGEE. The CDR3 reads CASSGGREGTEAFF. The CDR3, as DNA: TGTGCCAGCAGCGGCGGACGGGAGGGTACTGAAGCTTTCTTT.

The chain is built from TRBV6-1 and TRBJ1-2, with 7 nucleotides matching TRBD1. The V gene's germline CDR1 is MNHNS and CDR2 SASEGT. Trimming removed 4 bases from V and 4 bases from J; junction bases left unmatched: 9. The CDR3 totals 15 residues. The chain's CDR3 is CASSGGQRTPYGYTF. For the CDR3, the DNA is TGTGCCAGCAGTGGGGGACAGCGGACCCCCTATGGCTACACCTTC.

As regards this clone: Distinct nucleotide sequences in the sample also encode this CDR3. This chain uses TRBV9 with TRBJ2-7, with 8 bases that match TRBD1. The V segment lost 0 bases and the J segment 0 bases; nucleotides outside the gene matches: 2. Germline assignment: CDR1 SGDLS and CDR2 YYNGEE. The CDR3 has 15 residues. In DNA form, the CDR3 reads TGTGCCAGCAGCGTAGGAGGACAGGGCTCCTACGAGCAGTACTTC. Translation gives CASSVGGQGSYEQYF.

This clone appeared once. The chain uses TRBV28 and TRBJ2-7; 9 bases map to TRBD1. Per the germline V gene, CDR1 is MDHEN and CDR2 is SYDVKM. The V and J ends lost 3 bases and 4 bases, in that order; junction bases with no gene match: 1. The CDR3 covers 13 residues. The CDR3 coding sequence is TGTGCCAGCAGTTTTGACAGGGGGTACGAGCAGTACTTC. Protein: CASSFDRGYEQYF.

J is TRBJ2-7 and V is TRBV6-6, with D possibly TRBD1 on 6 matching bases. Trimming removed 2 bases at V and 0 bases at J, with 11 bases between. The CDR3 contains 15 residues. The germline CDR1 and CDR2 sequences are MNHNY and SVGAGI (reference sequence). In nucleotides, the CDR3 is TGTGCCAGCAGTTACGCACAGGGTTACTCCTACGAGCAGTACTTC. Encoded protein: CASSYAQGYSYEQYF.

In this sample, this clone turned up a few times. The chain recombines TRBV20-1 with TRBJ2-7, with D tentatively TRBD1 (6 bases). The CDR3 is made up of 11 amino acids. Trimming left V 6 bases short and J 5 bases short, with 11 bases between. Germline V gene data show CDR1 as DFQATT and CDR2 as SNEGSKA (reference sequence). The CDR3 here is CSALWDNEQYF. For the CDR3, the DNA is TGCAGTGCCCTATGGGACAACGAGCAGTACTTC.

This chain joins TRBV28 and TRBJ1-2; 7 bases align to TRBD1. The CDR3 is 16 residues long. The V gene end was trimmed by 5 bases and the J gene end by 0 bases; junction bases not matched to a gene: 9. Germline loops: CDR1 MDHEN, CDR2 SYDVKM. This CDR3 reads CASSLHPGTANYGYTF. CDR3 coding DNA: TGTGCCAGCAGTCTCCACCCGGGGACAGCTAACTATGGCTACACCTTC.

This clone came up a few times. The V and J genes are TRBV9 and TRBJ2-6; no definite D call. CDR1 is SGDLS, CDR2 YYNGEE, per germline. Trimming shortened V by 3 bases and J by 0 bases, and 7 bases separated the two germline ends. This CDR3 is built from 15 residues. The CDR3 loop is CASSAGRSGANVLTF. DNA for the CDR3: TGTGCCAGCAGCGCTGGACGCTCTGGGGCCAACGTCCTGACTTTC.

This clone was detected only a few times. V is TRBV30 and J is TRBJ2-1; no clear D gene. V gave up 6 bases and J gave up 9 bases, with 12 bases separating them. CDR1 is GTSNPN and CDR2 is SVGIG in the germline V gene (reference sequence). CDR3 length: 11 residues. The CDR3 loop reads CACQNPGEQFF. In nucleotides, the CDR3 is TGTGCCTGTCAGAACCCTGGTGAGCAGTTCTTC.

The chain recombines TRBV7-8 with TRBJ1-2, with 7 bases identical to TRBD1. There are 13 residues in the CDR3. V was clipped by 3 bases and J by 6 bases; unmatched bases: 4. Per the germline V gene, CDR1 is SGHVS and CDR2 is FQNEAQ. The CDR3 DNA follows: TGTGCCAGCAGCTTCGGGACAGAGGATGGCTACACCTTC. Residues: CASSFGTEDGYTF. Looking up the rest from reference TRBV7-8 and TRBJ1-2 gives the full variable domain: GAGVSQSPRYKVAKRGQDVALRCDPISGHVSLFWYQQALGQGPEFLTYFQNEAQLDKSGLPSDRFFAERPEGSVSTLKIQRTQQEDSAVYLCASSFGTEDGYTFGSGTRLTVV.

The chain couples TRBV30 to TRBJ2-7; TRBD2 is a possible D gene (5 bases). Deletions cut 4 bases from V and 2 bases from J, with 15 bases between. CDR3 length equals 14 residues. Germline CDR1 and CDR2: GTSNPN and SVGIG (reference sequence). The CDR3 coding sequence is TGTGCCTGGACCCTGGTGGGGAGCGCCTACGAGCAGTACTTC. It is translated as CAWTLVGSAYEQYF.

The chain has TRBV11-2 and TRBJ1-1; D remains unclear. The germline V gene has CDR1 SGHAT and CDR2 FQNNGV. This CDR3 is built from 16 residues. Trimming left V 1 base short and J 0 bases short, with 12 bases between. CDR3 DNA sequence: TGTGCCAGCAGCTTAGGAACGCTTCCCTTGAACACTGAAGCTTTCTTT. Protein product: CASSLGTLPLNTEAFF.

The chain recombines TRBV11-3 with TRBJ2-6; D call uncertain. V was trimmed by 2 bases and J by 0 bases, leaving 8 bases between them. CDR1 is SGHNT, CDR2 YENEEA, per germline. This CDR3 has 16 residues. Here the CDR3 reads CASSLWAPSGANVLTF. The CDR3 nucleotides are TGTGCCAGCAGCTTATGGGCCCCCTCTGGGGCCAACGTCCTGACTTTC. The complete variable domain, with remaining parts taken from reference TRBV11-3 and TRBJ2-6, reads EAGVVQSPRYKIIEKKQPVAFWCNPISGHNTLYWYLQNLGQGPELLIRYENEEAVDDSQLPKDRFSAERLKGVDSTLKIQPAELGDSAVYLCASSLWAPSGANVLTFGAGSRLTVL.

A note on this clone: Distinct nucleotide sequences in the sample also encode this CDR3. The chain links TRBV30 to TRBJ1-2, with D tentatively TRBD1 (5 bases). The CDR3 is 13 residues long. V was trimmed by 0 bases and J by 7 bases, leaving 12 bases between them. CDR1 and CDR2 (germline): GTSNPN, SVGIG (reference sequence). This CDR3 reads CAWSVPGVGGYTF. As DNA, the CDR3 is TGTGCCTGGAGTGTACCGGGGGTGGGTGGCTACACCTTC.

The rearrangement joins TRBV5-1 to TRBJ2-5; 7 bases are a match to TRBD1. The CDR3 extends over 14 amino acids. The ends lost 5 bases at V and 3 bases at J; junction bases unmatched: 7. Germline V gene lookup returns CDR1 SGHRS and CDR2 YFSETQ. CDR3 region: CASSSTGTEETQYF. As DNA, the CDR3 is TGCGCCAGCAGTTCGACCGGGACAGAAGAGACCCAGTACTTC.

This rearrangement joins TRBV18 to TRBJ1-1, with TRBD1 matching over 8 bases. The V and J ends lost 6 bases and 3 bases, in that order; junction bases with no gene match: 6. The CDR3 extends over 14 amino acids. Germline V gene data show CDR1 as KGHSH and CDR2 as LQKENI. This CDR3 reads CASSQGATDTEAFF. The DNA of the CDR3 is TGTGCCAGCTCCCAGGGGGCGACGGACACTGAAGCTTTCTTT.

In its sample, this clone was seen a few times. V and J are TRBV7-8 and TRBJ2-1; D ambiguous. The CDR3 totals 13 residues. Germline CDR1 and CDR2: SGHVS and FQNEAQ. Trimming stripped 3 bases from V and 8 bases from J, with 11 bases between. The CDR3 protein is CASSLDPRDEQFF. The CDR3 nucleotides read TGTGCCAGCAGCTTGGACCCAAGGGATGAGCAGTTCTTC.